This T cell receptor (beta chain) was sequenced for a study of memory CD4+ T cells and cytomegalovirus serostatus. As for the study in general: Healthy Belgian adult donors included about 10 CMV-positive and 24 CMV-negative people.

The sort gate was single viable CD3+CD4+CD8-CD45RO+ cells for memory CD4+ T cells. Serostatus was set by detecting CMV pp150, pp28, p38, p52 IgG. CD4+ T cells were isolated by positive magnetic selection. V dropped 2 bases and J dropped 8 bases, with 13 bases sitting between them. The CDR3 length is 13 residues. Germline V gene lookup returns CDR1 SGHRS and CDR2 YFSETQ. Original data processing: After removing out-of-frame reads, millions of distinct TCRbeta sequences remained. TCRdb's table, derived via immunoSEQ multiplex PCR, lists solely in-frame clones and lacks some. Clone size and the V and J calls come from that table; the DNA yielded D and trimming. The sample holds about 82,000 clones; approximately 80% are singletons and the top ten take around 0.73%.

The chain links TRBV5-1 to TRBJ1-2; possibly TRBD1 for D (5 bases). The TCR originated in an adult in good health and CMV-seronegative. The sequencing input was memory CD4+ T cells from blood. For the CDR3, the DNA is TGCGCCAGCAGCTTACAGGTTCTTGGAGGCTACACCTTC. Translating it yields CASSLQVLGGYTF. Looking up the rest from reference TRBV5-1 and TRBJ1-2 gives the full variable domain: KAGVTQTPRYLIKTRGQQVTLSCSPISGHRSVSWYQQTPGQGLQFLFEYFSETQRNKGNFPGRFSGRQFSNSRSEMNVSTLELGDSALYLCASSLQVLGGYTFGSGTRLTVV.